The sequence of this T cell receptor (beta chain) was determined in a study of cytomegalovirus exposure and HLA in healthy donors. V shed 5 bases and J 7 bases; nucleotides not matched to a gene: 5. There are 14 residues in the CDR3. Germline CDR1 is SEHNR and CDR2 is FQNEAQ (reference sequence). Researchers ran the PCR with 60 Vbeta and 13 Jbeta primers. Generated by immunoSEQ multiplex PCR, the TCRdb table keeps only in-frame clones and is missing some. The sample yields nearly 200,000 clones, roughly 83% seen once. Points on this clone: Its matching antigen is unknown. Additional DNA sequences in this sample encode the identical CDR3.

Broader study findings: A few of the chains that were CMV-associated were confirmed in vitro to be specific for CMV antigens.

Sequencing used PBMCs. The TCR sequence derives from a male donor in good health and CMV-seropositive. The chain couples TRBV7-9 to TRBJ1-4, with 9 nucleotides matching TRBD1. CDR3 in amino acids: CASSQDRGVEKLFF. The CDR3 DNA reads as TGTGCCAGCAGCCAGGACAGGGGAGTTGAAAAACTGTTTTTT.